Listed below are T cell receptor beta chains from one sample, sequenced in a study of persistence of HIV-infected CD4 T cells. The antigens these receptors bind are not known. Using immunoSEQ multiplex PCR, the repertoire was profiled, and TCRdb retains in-frame clones only, with some absent. The sample consists of roughly 30,000 clones, roughly 82% of them appearing once. Sequences were derived from CD4+ T cells sorted from PBMCs after roughly 17-hour stimulation, sampled from a patient who received antiretroviral therapy. The receptors were sampled from an adult man with HIV who was CMV-seropositive. Each CDR3 is given with its conserved first and last residue. The order of the fields is J gene, clone size, V gene, D gene, CDR3 protein, CDR3 DNA. D genes are given only for firm matches. Not every row has a clone size; where given, it reads once, few, many or a size class.

>TRBJ2-7|NA|TRBV5-1|NA
CASSRDGSSYEQYF
TGCGCCAGCAGCCGGGACGGTTCCTCCTACGAGCAGTACTTC
>TRBJ1-2|NA|TRBV3-1/TRBV3-2|TRBD1
CASSPGTEFGYGYTF
TGTGCCAGCAGCCCCGGGACAGAATTTGGGTATGGCTACACCTTC
>TRBJ2-1|NA|TRBV28|NA
CASTTQVLDFDEQFF
TGTGCCAGTACAACACAGGTCTTGGATTTCGATGAGCAGTTCTTC
>TRBJ1-4|NA|TRBV15|NA
CATSRDGPSEKLFF
TGTGCCACCAGCAGAGATGGGCCTTCTGAAAAACTGTTTTTT
>TRBJ1-2|NA|TRBV10-3|NA
CAISESLLNYGYTF
TGTGCCATCAGTGAGTCGTTACTGAACTATGGCTACACCTTC
>TRBJ2-1|NA|TRBV29-1|TRBD1
CSSDRVPEQFF
TGCAGCTCAGACAGGGTCCCTGAGCAGTTCTTC
>TRBJ2-3|NA|TRBV28|NA
CASSSGRAFEKGTDTQYF
TGTGCCAGCAGTTCTGGCAGGGCGTTTGAGAAAGGCACAGATACGCAGTATTTT
>TRBJ2-5|NA|TRBV2|NA
CASSPPVRVETQYF
TGTGCCAGCAGCCCCCCTGTCAGGGTCGAGACCCAGTACTTC
>TRBJ2-4|NA|TRBV28|TRBD1
CASREDRPGKNIQYF
TGTGCCAGCCGAGAGGACAGGCCGGGCAAAAACATTCAGTACTTC
>TRBJ1-5|NA|TRBV19|NA
CASSISQGSQPQHF
TGTGCCAGTAGTATTTCGCAGGGTAGTCAGCCCCAGCATTTT
>TRBJ1-5|NA|TRBV19|NA
CASEQGPGQPQHF
TGTGCCAGCGAACAGGGTCCGGGGCAGCCCCAGCATTTT
>TRBJ2-7|NA|TRBV29-1|TRBD2
CSVERLRAGGSYEQYF
TGCAGCGTTGAGCGCCTAAGGGCGGGGGGGTCCTACGAGCAGTACTTC
>TRBJ2-3|NA|TRBV12-3/TRBV12-4|NA
CASSSSPRSTQYF
TGTGCCAGCAGTTCGTCGCCCCGGTCTACGCAGTATTTT
>TRBJ1-5|NA|TRBV28|NA
CASSSINQPQHF
TGTGCCAGCAGTAGTATCAATCAGCCCCAGCATTTT
>TRBJ2-1|NA|TRBV6-5|NA
CATARERYNVQQFF
TGTGCCACCGCCCGAGAGCGGTATAATGTTCAGCAGTTCTTC
>TRBJ1-5|few|TRBV20-1|NA
CSASTRVTQPQHF
TGCAGTGCTAGTACCAGGGTGACTCAGCCCCAGCATTTT
>TRBJ2-5|NA|TRBV18|NA
CASSPIGGQETQYF
TGTGCCAGCTCACCGATTGGGGGGCAAGAGACCCAGTACTTC
>TRBJ1-5|NA|TRBV7-2|NA
CASSLDNRDQPQHF
TGTGCCAGCAGCTTAGACAATCGGGATCAGCCCCAGCATTTT
>TRBJ2-7|NA|TRBV29-1|NA
CSVEKGTSEQYF
TGCAGCGTTGAGAAGGGTACGAGTGAGCAGTACTTC
>TRBJ1-5|once|TRBV6-5|NA
CASSYSSNQPQHF
TGTGCCAGCAGTTATTCTAGCAATCAGCCCCAGCATTTT
>TRBJ2-1|NA|TRBV3-1/TRBV3-2|NA
CASSVQDNEQFF
TGTGCCAGCAGCGTACAGGACAATGAGCAGTTCTTC
>TRBJ2-3|NA|TRBV14|NA
CASSTNTDTQYF
TGTGCCAGCAGCACGAACACAGATACGCAGTATTTT
>TRBJ2-7|NA|TRBV2|NA
CASAQGGYGGSYEQYF
TGTGCCAGCGCGCAGGGCGGCTACGGGGGTTCCTACGAGCAGTACTTC
>TRBJ2-7|NA|TRBV28|NA
CASRGQGSSYEQYF
TGTGCCAGCAGAGGGCAGGGAAGCTCCTACGAGCAGTACTTC
>TRBJ1-3|few|TRBV15|NA
CATSRDLGDTIYF
TGTGCCACCAGCAGAGATCTCGGGGACACCATATATTTT
>TRBJ1-4|NA|TRBV6-5|NA
CASSYSNQGYEKLFF
TGTGCCAGCAGTTACTCCAATCAGGGGTATGAAAAACTGTTTTTT
>TRBJ2-7|once|TRBV18|NA
CASSPTPRTYEQYF
TGTGCCAGCTCACCAACCCCCAGAACCTACGAGCAGTACTTC
>TRBJ2-2|once|TRBV24-1|NA
CATSDLRLNTGELFF
TGTGCCACCAGTGATTTGAGGCTTAACACCGGGGAGCTGTTTTTT
>TRBJ1-2|few|TRBV21-1|NA
CASSKFPPRDPSYYGYTF
TGTGCCAGCAGCAAATTCCCCCCTCGGGACCCAAGTTACTATGGCTACACCTTC
>TRBJ1-5|NA|TRBV5-1|TRBD1
CASSLNDRDNQPQHF
TGCGCCAGCAGCTTAAATGACAGGGACAATCAGCCCCAGCATTTT
>TRBJ1-5|NA|TRBV28|NA
CASLTVGMGNQPQHF
TGTGCCAGCCTTACTGTGGGAATGGGCAATCAGCCCCAGCATTTT
>TRBJ2-2|NA|TRBV7-3|TRBD1
CASSPTGGGGTGELFF
TGTGCCAGCAGCCCAACAGGGGGCGGAGGCACCGGGGAGCTGTTTTTT
>TRBJ2-7|NA|TRBV2|NA
CASRKESYEQYF
TGTGCCAGCAGAAAGGAGTCCTACGAGCAGTACTTC
>TRBJ2-7|NA|TRBV5-1|TRBD2
CASSLTAGASGEQYF
TGCGCCAGCAGCTTGACAGCGGGGGCCTCGGGCGAGCAGTACTTC
>TRBJ2-3|NA|TRBV5-4|TRBD1
CASSPRQGRTDTQYF
TGTGCCAGCAGCCCGAGACAGGGCCGCACAGATACGCAGTATTTT
>TRBJ2-7|NA|TRBV7-2|TRBD2
CASSFTSGGSYSYEQYF
TGTGCCAGCAGTTTTACTAGCGGGGGCTCCTACTCCTACGAGCAGTACTTC
>TRBJ1-3|NA|TRBV19|NA
CASRGRSSGNTIYF
TGTGCCAGTAGAGGACGGAGCTCTGGAAACACCATATATTTT
>TRBJ2-4|NA|TRBV14|TRBD2
CASSQFPWLAGGNIQYF
TGTGCCAGCAGCCAATTCCCCTGGCTAGCGGGGGGGAACATTCAGTACTTC
>TRBJ1-4|NA|TRBV19|NA
CASSPPGRLAVSTNEKLFF
TGTGCCAGTAGTCCTCCGGGACGCTTGGCTGTATCAACTAATGAAAAACTGTTTTTT
>TRBJ2-7|NA|TRBV5-1|NA
CASSLAGRIEQYF
TGCGCCAGCAGCTTAGCGGGCAGGATCGAGCAGTACTTC
>TRBJ1-2|few|TRBV2|TRBD1
CASRRPGQGFSGYTF
TGTGCCAGCAGAAGACCGGGACAGGGGTTCTCTGGCTACACCTTC
>TRBJ2-1|NA|TRBV7-8|NA
CASGEQFF
TGTGCCAGTGGAGAGCAGTTCTTC
>TRBJ2-1|NA|TRBV6-5|TRBD2
CASTGGTTNEQFF
TGTGCCAGCACCGGAGGGACTACCAATGAGCAGTTCTTC
>TRBJ2-7|NA|TRBV15|NA
CATSRERAYEQYF
TGTGCCACCAGCAGGGAGCGTGCCTACGAGCAGTACTTC
>TRBJ2-7|NA|TRBV10-1|NA
CASSDKGTTYEQYF
TGCGCCAGCAGTGACAAGGGCACGACCTACGAGCAGTACTTC